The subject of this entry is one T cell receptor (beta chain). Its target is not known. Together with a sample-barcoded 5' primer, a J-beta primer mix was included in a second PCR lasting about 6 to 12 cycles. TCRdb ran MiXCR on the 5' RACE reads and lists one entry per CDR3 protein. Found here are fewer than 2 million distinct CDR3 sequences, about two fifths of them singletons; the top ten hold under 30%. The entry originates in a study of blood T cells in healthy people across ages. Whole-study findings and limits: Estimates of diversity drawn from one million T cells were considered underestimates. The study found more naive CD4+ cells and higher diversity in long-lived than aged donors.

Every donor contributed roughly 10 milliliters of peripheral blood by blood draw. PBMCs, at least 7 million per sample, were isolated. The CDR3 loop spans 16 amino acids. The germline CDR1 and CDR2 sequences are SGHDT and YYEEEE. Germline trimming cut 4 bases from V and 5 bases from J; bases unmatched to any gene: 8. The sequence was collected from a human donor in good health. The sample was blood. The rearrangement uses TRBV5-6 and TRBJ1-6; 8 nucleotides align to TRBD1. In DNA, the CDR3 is TGTGCCAGCAGCCAGTGGTGGGGACAGGATAATTCACCCCTCCACTTT. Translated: CASSQWWGQDNSPLHF.